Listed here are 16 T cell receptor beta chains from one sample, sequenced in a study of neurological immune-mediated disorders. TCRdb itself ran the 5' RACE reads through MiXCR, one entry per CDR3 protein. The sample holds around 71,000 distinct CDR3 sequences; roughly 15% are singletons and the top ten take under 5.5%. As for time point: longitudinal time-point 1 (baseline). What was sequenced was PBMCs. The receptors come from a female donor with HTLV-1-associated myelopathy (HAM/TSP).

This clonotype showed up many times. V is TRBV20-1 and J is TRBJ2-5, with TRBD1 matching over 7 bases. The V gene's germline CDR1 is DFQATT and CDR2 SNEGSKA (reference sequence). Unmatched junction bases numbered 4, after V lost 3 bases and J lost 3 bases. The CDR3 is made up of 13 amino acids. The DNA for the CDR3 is TGCAGTGCTAGGACAGGGCGGGAAGAGACCCAGTACTTC. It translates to CSARTGREETQYF.

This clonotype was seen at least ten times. The CDR3 region is CSVEVDSTGELFF. DNA of the CDR3: TGCAGCGTTGAAGTGGACAGCACCGGGGAGCTGTTTTTT. The chain couples TRBV29-1 to TRBJ2-2; perhaps TRBD1 as D (6 bases). The germline V gene has CDR1 SQVTM and CDR2 ANQGSEA. CDR3 length: 13 residues. The ends were cut back, 1 base at V and 4 bases at J, with 7 bases in the middle.

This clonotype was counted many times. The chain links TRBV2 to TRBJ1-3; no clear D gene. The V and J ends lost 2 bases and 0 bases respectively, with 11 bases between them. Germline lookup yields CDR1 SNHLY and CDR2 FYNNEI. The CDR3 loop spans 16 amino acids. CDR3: CASSEKFRGSGNTIYF. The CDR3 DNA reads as TGTGCCAGCAGTGAAAAGTTTCGGGGCTCTGGAAACACCATATATTTT.

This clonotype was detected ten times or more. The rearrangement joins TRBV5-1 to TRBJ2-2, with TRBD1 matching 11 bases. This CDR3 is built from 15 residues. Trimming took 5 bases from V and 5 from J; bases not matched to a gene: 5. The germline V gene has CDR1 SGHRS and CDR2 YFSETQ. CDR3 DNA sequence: TGCGCCAGCAGTCGGGACAGGGGGGAAACCGGGGAGCTGTTTTTT. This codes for CASSRDRGETGELFF. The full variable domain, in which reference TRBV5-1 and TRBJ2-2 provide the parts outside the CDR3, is KAGVTQTPRYLIKTRGQQVTLSCSPISGHRSVSWYQQTPGQGLQFLFEYFSETQRNKGNFPGRFSGRQFSNSRSEMNVSTLELGDSALYLCASSRDRGETGELFFGEGSRLTVL.

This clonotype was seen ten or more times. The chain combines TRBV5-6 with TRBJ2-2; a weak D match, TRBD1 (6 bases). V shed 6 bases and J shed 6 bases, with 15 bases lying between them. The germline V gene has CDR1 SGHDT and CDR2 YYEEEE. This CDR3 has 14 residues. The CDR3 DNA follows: TGTGCCAGCAACCACAGGGAGTATTCCGGGGAGCTGTTTTTT. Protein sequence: CASNHREYSGELFF.

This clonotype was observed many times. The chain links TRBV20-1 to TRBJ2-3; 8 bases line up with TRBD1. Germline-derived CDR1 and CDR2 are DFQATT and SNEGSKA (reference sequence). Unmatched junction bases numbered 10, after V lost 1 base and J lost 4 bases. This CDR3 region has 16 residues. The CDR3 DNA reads TGCAGTGCTAGAGGGGTACAGGGGGTCCTTCCAGATACGCAGTATTTT. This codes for CSARGVQGVLPDTQYF.

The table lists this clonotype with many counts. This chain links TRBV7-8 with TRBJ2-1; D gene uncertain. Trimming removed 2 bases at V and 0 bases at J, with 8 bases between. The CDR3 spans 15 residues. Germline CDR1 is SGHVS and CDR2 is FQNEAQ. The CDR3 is CASSLIFSSYNEQFF. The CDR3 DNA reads TGTGCCAGCAGCTTAATTTTTAGCTCCTACAATGAGCAGTTCTTC.

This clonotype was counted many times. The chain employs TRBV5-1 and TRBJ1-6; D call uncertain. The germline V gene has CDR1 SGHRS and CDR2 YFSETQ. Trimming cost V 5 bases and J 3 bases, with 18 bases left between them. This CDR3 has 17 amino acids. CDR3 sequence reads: CASRQLAAGGYNSPLHF. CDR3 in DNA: TGCGCCAGCAGACAATTAGCGGCAGGCGGCTATAATTCACCCCTCCACTTT.

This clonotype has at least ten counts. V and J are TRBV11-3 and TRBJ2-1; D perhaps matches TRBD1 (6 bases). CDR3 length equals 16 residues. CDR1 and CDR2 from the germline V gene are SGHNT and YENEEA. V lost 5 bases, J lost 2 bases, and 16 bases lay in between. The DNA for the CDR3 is TGTGCCAGCAGCCTAGGGGGACGAACAACCTACAATGAGCAGTTCTTC. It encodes CASSLGGRTTYNEQFF.

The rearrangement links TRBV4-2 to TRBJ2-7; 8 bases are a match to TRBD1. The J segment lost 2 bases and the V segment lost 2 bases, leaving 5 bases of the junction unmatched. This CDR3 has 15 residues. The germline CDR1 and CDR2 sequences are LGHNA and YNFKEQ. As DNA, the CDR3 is TGTGCCAGCAGCCAACTAGGGGACAGGCCCTACGAGCAGTACTTC. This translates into CASSQLGDRPYEQYF.

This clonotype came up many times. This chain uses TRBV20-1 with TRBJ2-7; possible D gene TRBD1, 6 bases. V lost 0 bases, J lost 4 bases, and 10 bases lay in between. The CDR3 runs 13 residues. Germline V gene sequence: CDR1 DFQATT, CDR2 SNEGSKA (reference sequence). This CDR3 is CSARDFQGYEQYF. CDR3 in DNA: TGCAGTGCTAGAGATTTTCAGGGGTACGAGCAGTACTTC.

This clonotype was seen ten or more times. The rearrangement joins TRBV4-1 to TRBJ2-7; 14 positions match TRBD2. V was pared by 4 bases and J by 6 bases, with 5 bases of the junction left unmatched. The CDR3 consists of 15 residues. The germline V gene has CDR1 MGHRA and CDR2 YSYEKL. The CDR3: CASSPTSGGAFEQYF. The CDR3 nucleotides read TGCGCCAGCAGCCCGACTAGCGGGGGGGCCTTCGAGCAGTACTTC.

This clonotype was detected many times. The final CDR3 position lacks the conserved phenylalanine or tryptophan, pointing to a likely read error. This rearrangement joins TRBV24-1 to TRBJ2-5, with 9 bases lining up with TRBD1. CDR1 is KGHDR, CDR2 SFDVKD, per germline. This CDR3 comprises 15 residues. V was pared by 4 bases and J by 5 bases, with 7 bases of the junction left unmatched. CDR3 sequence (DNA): TGTGCCACCAGTGAAGGGACAGGGCACGAGGAGACCCAGTACTTA. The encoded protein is CATSEGTGHEETQYL.

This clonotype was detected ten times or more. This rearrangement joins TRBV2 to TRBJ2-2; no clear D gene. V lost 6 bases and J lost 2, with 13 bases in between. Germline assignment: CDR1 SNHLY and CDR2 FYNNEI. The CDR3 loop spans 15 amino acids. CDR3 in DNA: TGTGCCAGCAGGTCGTCCAGCTCAAACACCGGGGAGCTGTTTTTT. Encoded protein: CASRSSSSNTGELFF.

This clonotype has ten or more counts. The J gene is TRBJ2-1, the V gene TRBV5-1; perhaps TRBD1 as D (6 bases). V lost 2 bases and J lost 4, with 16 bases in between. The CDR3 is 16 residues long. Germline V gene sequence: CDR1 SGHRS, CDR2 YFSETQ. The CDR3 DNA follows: TGCGCCAGCAGCTTAGAGGGGACACCCGTTTACAATGAGCAGTTCTTC. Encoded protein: CASSLEGTPVYNEQFF.

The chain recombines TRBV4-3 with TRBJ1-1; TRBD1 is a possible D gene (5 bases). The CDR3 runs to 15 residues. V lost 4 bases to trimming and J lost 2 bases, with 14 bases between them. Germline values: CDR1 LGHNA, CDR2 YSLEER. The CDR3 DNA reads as TGCGCCAGCAGCCCAAGGGTGGGGACTAACACTGAAGCTTTCTTT. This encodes CASSPRVGTNTEAFF.